A single sample gave rise to the 8 T cell receptor beta chains below, sequenced in a study of cytomegalovirus exposure and HLA in healthy donors. Both 60 Vbeta primers and 13 Jbeta primers went into the PCR. The protocol was immunoSEQ multiplex PCR, while the TCRdb copy is restricted to in-frame clones and leaves out a portion. The table includes approximately 170,000 clones, about 85% detected once. The sample comprised PBMCs. These receptors were collected from a boy between 2 and 15 years old in good health and CMV-seronegative.

V is TRBV6-1 and J is TRBJ1-5; 7 bases line up with TRBD1. There are 15 residues in the CDR3. The V gene's germline CDR1 is MNHNS and CDR2 SASEGT. J was trimmed by 2 bases and V by 4 bases; bases with no gene match: 5. The CDR3 DNA is TGTGCCAGCAGTGTGAAGGGGGCGGGCAATCAGCCCCAGCATTTT. It specifies CASSVKGAGNQPQHF.

This chain links TRBV7-9 with TRBJ1-5; D not certain. The germline V gene encodes CDR1 SEHNR and CDR2 FQNEAQ (reference sequence). V gave up 5 bases and J gave up 0 bases, with 5 bases separating them. The CDR3 runs 13 residues. The CDR3 reads CASSQDSNQPQHF. CDR3 nucleotide sequence: TGTGCCAGCAGCCAGGATAGCAATCAGCCCCAGCATTTT.

The V call is TRBV4-1, the J call TRBJ2-1; 7 bases are shared with TRBD2. This CDR3 region has 16 residues. Per the germline V gene, CDR1 is MGHRA and CDR2 is YSYEKL. V gave up 0 bases and J gave up 9 bases; unmatched junction bases: 11. CDR3 region: CASSQDTGLVSSEQFF. DNA for the CDR3: TGCGCCAGCAGCCAAGATACAGGACTAGTATCAAGTGAGCAGTTCTTC.

This chain links TRBV2 with TRBJ2-1, with D perhaps matching TRBD1 (5 bases). This CDR3 has 14 amino acids. V lost 7 bases and J lost 4, with 14 bases in between. Germline V CDR1 and CDR2: SNHLY, FYNNEI. CDR3 loop: CASIHKGSYNEQFF. CDR3 coding DNA: TGTGCCAGCATCCATAAGGGGTCTTACAATGAGCAGTTCTTC.

This clone was observed a handful of times. The chain combines TRBV30 with TRBJ1-3; possibly TRBD1 for D (6 bases). Germline values: CDR1 GTSNPN, CDR2 SVGIG (reference sequence). CDR3 length equals 15 residues. V lost 0 bases and J lost 4, with 13 bases in between. CDR3: CAWSVQGDAGNTIYF. DNA for the CDR3: TGTGCCTGGAGTGTACAGGGTGATGCCGGAAACACCATATATTTT.

This clone was counted a few times. The chain recombines TRBV6-5 with TRBJ1-1; TRBD1 matches 7 bases. CDR1 and CDR2 from the germline V gene are MNHEY and SVGAGI. V was clipped by 5 bases and J by 1 base; unmatched bases: 7. The CDR3 is made up of 15 amino acids. The CDR3: CASSKTGTANTEAFF. The CDR3 DNA sequence: TGTGCCAGCAGTAAGACAGGGACAGCGAACACTGAAGCTTTCTTT.

The V call is TRBV28, the J call TRBJ2-7, with 10 positions matching TRBD2. V was clipped by 6 bases and J by 6 bases; unmatched bases: 11. Germline V gene sequence: CDR1 MDHEN, CDR2 SYDVKM. This CDR3 is built from 15 residues. CDR3 sequence: CASSLRLAGPREQYF. CDR3 in DNA: TGTGCCAGCAGCCTGCGACTAGCGGGTCCGCGCGAGCAGTACTTC.

This clone was counted once. The V and J genes are TRBV29-1 and TRBJ2-5; D might be TRBD1 (7 bases). The V gene's germline CDR1 is SQVTM and CDR2 ANQGSEA. The ends were cut back, 4 bases at V and 1 base at J, with 28 bases in the middle. CDR3 length: 19 amino acids. The CDR3 sequence is CSVVLGQGVDGGPQETQYF. The CDR3 DNA reads as TGCAGCGTTGTCTTAGGGCAGGGGGTGGACGGGGGCCCCCAAGAGACCCAGTACTTC.